This T cell receptor beta chain was identified during a study of Tregs in tolerant kidney transplant recipients. General study results and limits: The most relevant donor-specific Treg TCRbeta repertoire apparently came from expansion with activated donor B cells.

Generated by immunoSEQ multiplex PCR, the TCRdb table keeps only in-frame clones and is missing some. The data show over 50,000 clones, 80% to 90% seen once. This clone was picked up one time. Its target is not known. Unstimulated Tregs (CD4+CD25+CD127-) and CD4+CD25- non-Tregs were sorted from PBMCs. Thawed PBMCs were rested overnight at 37°C with approximately 200 IU/ml IL-2 before regulatory T cell sorting. The TCR comes from a human donor who received a combined kidney and bone marrow transplant. The sequencing here drew on Tregs from blood, taken before the transplant.

The CDR3 region has the DNA TGTGCCTGGAGTGTGGGGTACGAGCAGTACTTC. It translates to CAWSVGYEQYF. The chain employs TRBV30 and TRBJ2-7; D remains unclear. V was pared by 0 bases and J by 4 bases, with 4 bases between. This CDR3 is 11 amino acids long. The germline gives CDR1 GTSNPN, CDR2 SVGIG (reference sequence).